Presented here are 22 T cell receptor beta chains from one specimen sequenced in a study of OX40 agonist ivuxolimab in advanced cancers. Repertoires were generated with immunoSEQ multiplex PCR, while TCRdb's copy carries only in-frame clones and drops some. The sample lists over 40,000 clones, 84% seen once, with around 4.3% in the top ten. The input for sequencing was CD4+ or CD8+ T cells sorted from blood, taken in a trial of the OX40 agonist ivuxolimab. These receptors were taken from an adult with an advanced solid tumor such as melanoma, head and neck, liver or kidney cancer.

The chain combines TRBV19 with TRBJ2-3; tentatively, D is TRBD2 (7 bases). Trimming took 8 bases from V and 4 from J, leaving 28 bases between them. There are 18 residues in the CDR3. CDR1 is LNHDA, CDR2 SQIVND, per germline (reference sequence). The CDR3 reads CASAKRGAGVTMADTQYF. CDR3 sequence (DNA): TGTGCCAGTGCTAAACGGGGGGCGGGAGTGACAATGGCAGATACGCAGTATTTT.

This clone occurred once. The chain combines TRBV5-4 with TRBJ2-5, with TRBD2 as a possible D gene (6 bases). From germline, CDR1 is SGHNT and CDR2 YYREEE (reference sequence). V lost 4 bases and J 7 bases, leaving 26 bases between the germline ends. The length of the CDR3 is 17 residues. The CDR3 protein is CASSQVRLDGGEGTQYF. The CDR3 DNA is TGTGCCAGCAGCCAAGTTAGACTAGATGGTGGGGAAGGGACCCAGTACTTC. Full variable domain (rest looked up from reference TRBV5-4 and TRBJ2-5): ETGVTQSPTHLIKTRGQQVTLRCSSQSGHNTVSWYQQALGQGPQFIFQYYREEENGRGNFPPRFSGLQFPNYSSELNVNALELDDSALYLCASSQVRLDGGEGTQYFGPGTRLLVL.

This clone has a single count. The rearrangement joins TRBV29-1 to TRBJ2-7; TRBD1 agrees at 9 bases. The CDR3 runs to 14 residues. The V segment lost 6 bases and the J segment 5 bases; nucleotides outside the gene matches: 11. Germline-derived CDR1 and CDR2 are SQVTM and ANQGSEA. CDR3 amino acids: CSVGPGDRVNEQYF. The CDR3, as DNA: TGCAGCGTGGGCCCGGGGGACAGGGTAAACGAGCAGTACTTC.

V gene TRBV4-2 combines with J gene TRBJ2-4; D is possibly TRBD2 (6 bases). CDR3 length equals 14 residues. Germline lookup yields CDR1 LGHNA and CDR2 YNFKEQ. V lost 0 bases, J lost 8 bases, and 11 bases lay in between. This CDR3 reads CASSQDTGADIQYF. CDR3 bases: TGTGCCAGCAGCCAAGATACGGGAGCTGACATTCAGTACTTC.

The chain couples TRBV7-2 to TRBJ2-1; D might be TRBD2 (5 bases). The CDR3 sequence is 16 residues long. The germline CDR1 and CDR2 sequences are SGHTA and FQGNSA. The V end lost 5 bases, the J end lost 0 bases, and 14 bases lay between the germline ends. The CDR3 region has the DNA TGTGCCAGCAGCCTACTAGGTCGGGGCTCCTACAATGAGCAGTTCTTC. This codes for CASSLLGRGSYNEQFF.

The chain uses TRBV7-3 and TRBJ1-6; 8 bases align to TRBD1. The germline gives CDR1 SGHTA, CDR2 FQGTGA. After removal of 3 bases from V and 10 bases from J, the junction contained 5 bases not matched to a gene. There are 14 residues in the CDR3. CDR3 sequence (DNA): TGTGCCAGCAGCTTTGGGACAGGAATATCACCCCTCCACTTT. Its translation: CASSFGTGISPLHF.

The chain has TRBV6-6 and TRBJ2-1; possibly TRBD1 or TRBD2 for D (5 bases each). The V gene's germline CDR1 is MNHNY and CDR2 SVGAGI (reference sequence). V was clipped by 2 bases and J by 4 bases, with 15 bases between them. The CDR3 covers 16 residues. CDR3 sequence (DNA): TGTGCCAGCAGTTACGAGGGGCCACAGAATTACAATGAGCAGTTCTTC. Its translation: CASSYEGPQNYNEQFF.

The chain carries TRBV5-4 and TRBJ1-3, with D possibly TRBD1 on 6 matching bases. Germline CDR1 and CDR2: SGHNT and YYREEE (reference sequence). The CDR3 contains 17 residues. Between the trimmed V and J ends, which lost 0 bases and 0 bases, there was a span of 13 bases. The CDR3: CASSLVGRGSSGNTIYF. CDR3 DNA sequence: TGTGCCAGCAGCTTGGTTGGCAGGGGATCCTCTGGAAACACCATATATTTT.

The DNA of the CDR3 is TGCGCCAGCAGCTTGCAGTGGACGGGGACAGATACGCAGTATTTT. This translates into CASSLQWTGTDTQYF. This rearrangement joins TRBV5-1 to TRBJ2-3, with D possibly matching TRBD2 (5 bases). This CDR3 is 15 amino acids long. Germline V lookup: CDR1 SGHRS, CDR2 YFSETQ. Trimming stripped 1 base from V and 3 bases from J, with 12 bases between.

CDR3 residues: CASRRDPTDTQYF. CDR3 coding DNA: TGTGCCAGCAGAAGGGACCCCACAGATACGCAGTATTTT. V gene TRBV7-3 combines with J gene TRBJ2-3; the D call may be TRBD1 or TRBD2 (5 bases each). CDR3 length: 13 residues. Trimming took off 6 bases at V and 2 bases at J, with 9 bases between the two ends. Germline assignment: CDR1 SGHTA and CDR2 FQGTGA.

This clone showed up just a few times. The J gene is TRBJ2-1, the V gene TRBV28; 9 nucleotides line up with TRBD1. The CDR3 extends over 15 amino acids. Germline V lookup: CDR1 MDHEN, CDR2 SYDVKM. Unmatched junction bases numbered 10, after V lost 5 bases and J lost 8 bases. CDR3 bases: TGTGCCAGCAGTGCAAACAGGGGGCTAACGGATGAGCAGTTCTTC. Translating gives CASSANRGLTDEQFF.

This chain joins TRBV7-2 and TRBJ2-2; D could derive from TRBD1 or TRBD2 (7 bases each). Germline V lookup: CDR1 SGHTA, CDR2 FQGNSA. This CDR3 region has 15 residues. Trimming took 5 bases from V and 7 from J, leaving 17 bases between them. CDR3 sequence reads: CASSPKGAGDGELFF. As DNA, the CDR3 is TGTGCCAGCAGCCCCAAGGGGGCGGGAGACGGGGAGCTGTTTTTT.

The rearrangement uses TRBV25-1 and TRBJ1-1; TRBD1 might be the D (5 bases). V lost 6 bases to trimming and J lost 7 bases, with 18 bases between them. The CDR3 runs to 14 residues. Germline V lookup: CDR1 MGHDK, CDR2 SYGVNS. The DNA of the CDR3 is TGTGCCAGCAGCCATGGACTCAGGGCAGGTGAAGCTTTCTTT. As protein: CASSHGLRAGEAFF.

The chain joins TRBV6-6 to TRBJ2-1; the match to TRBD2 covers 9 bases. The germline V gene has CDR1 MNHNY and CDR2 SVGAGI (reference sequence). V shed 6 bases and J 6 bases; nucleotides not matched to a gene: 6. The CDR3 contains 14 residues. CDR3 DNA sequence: TGTGCCAGCAGATTAGCGGGAGCTGCCAATGAGCAGTTCTTC. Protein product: CASRLAGAANEQFF.

Written as DNA, the CDR3 is TGTGCCAGCAGCCAGGCCACTCGGACAGGGGATTACAATGAGCAGTTCTTC. It encodes CASSQATRTGDYNEQFF. The chain recombines TRBV4-2 with TRBJ2-1; 9 bases line up with TRBD1. After removal of 3 bases from V and 4 bases from J, the junction contained 10 bases not matched to a gene. Germline V gene sequence: CDR1 LGHNA, CDR2 YNFKEQ. The CDR3 covers 17 residues.

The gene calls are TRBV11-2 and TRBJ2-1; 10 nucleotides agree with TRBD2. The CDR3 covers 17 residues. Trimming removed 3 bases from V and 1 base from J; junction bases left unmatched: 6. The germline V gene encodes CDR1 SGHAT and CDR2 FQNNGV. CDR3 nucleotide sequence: TGTGCCAGCAGCTTGCGACTAGCGGGTGCATCCTACAATGAGCAGTTCTTC. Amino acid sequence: CASSLRLAGASYNEQFF.

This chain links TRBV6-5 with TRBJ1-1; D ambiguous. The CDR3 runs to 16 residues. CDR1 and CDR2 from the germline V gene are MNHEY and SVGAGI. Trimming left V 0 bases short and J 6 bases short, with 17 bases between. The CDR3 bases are TGTGCCAGCAGTTACTCGATTTTAAAAGGGTGGGCTGAAGCTTTCTTT. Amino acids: CASSYSILKGWAEAFF.

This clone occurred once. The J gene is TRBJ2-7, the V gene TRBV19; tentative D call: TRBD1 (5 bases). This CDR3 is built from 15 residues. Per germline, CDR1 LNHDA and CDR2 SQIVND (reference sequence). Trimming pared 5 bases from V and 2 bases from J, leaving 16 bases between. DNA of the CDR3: TGTGCCAGTAGTCTCGTAGGGCAGGGAACCTACGAGCAGTACTTC. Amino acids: CASSLVGQGTYEQYF.

This chain's CDR3 is CASSLGWASYGYTF. The CDR3, as DNA: TGTGCCAGCAGCTTAGGGTGGGCGTCCTATGGCTACACCTTC. The chain combines TRBV7-3 with TRBJ1-2; D ambiguous. Looked up from germline, CDR1 is SGHTA and CDR2 is FQGTGA. With 2 bases removed from V and 4 bases from J, the gap between germline ends came to 11 bases. The CDR3 covers 14 residues.

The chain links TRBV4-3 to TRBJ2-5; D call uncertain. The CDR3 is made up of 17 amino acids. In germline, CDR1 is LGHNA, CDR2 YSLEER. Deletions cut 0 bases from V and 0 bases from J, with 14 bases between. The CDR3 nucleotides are TGCGCCAGCAGCCAAGATCGTAGAGCATGGTACCAAGAGACCCAGTACTTC. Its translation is CASSQDRRAWYQETQYF.

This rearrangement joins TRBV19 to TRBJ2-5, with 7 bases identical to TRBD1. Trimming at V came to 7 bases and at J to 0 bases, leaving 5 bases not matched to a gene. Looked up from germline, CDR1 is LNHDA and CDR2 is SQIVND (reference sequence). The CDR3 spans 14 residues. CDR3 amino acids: CASMQGQNQETQYF. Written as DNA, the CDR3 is TGTGCCAGTATGCAGGGACAGAACCAAGAGACCCAGTACTTC.

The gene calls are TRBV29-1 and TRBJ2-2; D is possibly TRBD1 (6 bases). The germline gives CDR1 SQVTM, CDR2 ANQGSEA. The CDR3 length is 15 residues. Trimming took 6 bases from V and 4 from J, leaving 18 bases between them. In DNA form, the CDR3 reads TGCAGCGTGGGCCTAAACAGGGCTGGCACCGGGGAGCTGTTTTTT. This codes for CSVGLNRAGTGELFF.